This TCR beta chain was observed in a study of blood T cell repertoires in COVID-19. Sequencing used immunoSEQ multiplex PCR; TCRdb keeps in-frame clones, though not all of them. The sample has approximately 300,000 clones; roughly 90% are singletons. The CDR3 is made up of 13 amino acids. Germline V lookup: CDR1 DFQATT, CDR2 SNEGSKA (reference sequence). Trimming removed 3 bases at V and 2 bases at J, with 11 bases between. All enrollees were roughly 18 to 89 years old and from approximately 25 US areas. The material sequenced was PBMCs or T cells enriched from blood (not recorded which). The sequence was collected from a woman between 25 and 40 years old who had been exposed to COVID-19. The chain has TRBV20-1 and TRBJ2-7; tentative D call: TRBD1 (5 bases). CDR3 DNA: TGCAGTGCTAGTGCCAGGGCAGCCTACGAGCAGTACTTC. Its protein product is CSASARAAYEQYF.